This entry lists 29 T cell receptor beta chains sequenced from one sample in a study of radiotherapy plus CTLA-4 blockade in lung cancer listed by TCRdb under 2018. Receptors were amplified or captured by the immunoSEQ multiplex PCR assay. Entries here come from immuneACCESS through TCRdb and include only in-frame sequences with V and J called. Some clones fail to appear in such tables; in the studies checked, an unresolved V gene covers under half of the shortfall, and the cause of the remainder is unknown. This sample lists about 110,000 clones; about 80% were detected once. 2.5% to 3.5% of the sample is taken by the ten largest. Sequences were derived from peripheral blood, sampled from a patient treated with radiotherapy plus ipilimumab. The source of these receptors is a human donor with non-small cell lung cancer that progressed on radiotherapy plus ipilimumab. Some clones in this sample may be carry-over from other donors' samples.

The rearrangement joins TRBV20-1 to TRBJ2-3; D uncertain. CDR1 is DFQATT, CDR2 SNEGSKA, per germline (reference sequence). The CDR3 is 11 amino acids. The V and J ends lost 8 bases and 5 bases respectively, with 11 bases between them. The DNA for the CDR3 is TGCAGTTTAGGGATTCTAGATACGCAGTATTTT. This encodes CSLGILDTQYF.

This clone has a handful of counts. CDR3 bases: TGTGCCAGCAGGTGGACAGGAGCCTCCTATGGCTACACCTTC. It specifies CASRWTGASYGYTF. The rearrangement links TRBV6-1 to TRBJ1-2; TRBD1 agrees at 7 bases. From germline, CDR1 is MNHNS and CDR2 SASEGT. This CDR3 contains 14 residues. With V trimmed by 6 bases and J by 4 bases, 8 bases remained unmatched.

The chain is built from TRBV6-1 and TRBJ1-6; unclear D gene. The CDR3 spans 18 residues. V was trimmed by 0 bases and J by 0 bases, leaving 12 bases between them. Looked up from germline, CDR1 is MNHNS and CDR2 is SASEGT. CDR3 loop: CASSEAPHLSSYNSPLHF. CDR3 DNA: TGTGCCAGCAGTGAAGCCCCACACCTGAGCTCCTATAATTCACCCCTCCACTTT.

This chain connects TRBV7-2 to TRBJ2-7; tentatively, D is TRBD1 (6 bases). The CDR3 length is 14 residues. Germline V gives CDR1 SGHTA, CDR2 FQGNSA. V was pared by 6 bases and J by 2 bases, with 14 bases between. Here the CDR3 DNA reads TGTGCCAGCAGTCCAGCCCAGGGGCCCTACGAGCAGTACTTC. Protein: CASSPAQGPYEQYF.

The J gene is TRBJ1-1, the V gene TRBV18, with 9 positions matching TRBD1. This CDR3 region has 14 residues. Unmatched junction bases numbered 7, after V lost 6 bases and J lost 5 bases. The germline V gene has CDR1 KGHSH and CDR2 LQKENI. The DNA of the CDR3 is TGTGCCAGCTCCAGGGACAGGGAGAGTACTGAAGCTTTCTTT. It yields the protein CASSRDRESTEAFF.

The genes are TRBV11-2 and TRBJ2-3; D gene unclear. This CDR3 has 14 amino acids. The V gene lost 4 bases and the J gene lost 1 base, with 9 bases spanning the gap. Germline CDR1 SGHAT, CDR2 FQNNGV. Written as DNA, the CDR3 is TGTGCCAGCAGCTACGCTGGGGGCACAGATACGCAGTATTTT. It codes for CASSYAGGTDTQYF. The whole variable domain, filled in from reference TRBV11-2 and TRBJ2-3, reads EAGVAQSPRYKIIEKRQSVAFWCNPISGHATLYWYQQILGQGPKLLIQFQNNGVVDDSQLPKDRFSAERLKGVDSTLKIQPAKLEDSAVYLCASSYAGGTDTQYFGPGTRLTVL.

V and J are TRBV6-6 and TRBJ1-1; 8 bases line up with TRBD1. The CDR3 covers 15 residues. J lost 4 bases, V lost 2 bases, and 6 bases had no gene match. CDR1 MNHNY and CDR2 SVGAGI come from the germline V gene (reference sequence). CDR3 nucleotides: TGTGCCAGCAGTTACACGACAGGGGCTGGCACTGAAGCTTTCTTT. Protein: CASSYTTGAGTEAFF.

The sample holds one count of this clone. The chain carries TRBV9 and TRBJ2-5; 12 bases are shared with TRBD2. J was trimmed by 1 base and V by 0 bases; bases with no gene match: 4. In germline, CDR1 is SGDLS, CDR2 YYNGEE. The CDR3 has 17 amino acids. The chain's CDR3 is CASSVALLAGGQETQYF. The CDR3 DNA is TGTGCCAGCAGCGTAGCCCTACTAGCGGGGGGCCAAGAGACCCAGTACTTC.

This sequence joins TRBV10-3 and TRBJ2-7; 9 positions agree with TRBD1. The germline V gene encodes CDR1 ENHRY and CDR2 SYGVKD. Losses at the gene ends were 2 bases for V and 7 bases for J; bases not matched to a gene: 15. The length of the CDR3 is 17 residues. For the CDR3, the DNA is TGTGCCATCAGTGAGGCTGACTTCGACGGGACAGGGAGGGAGCAGTACTTC. This codes for CAISEADFDGTGREQYF.

This clone has only one observation. CDR3 nucleotides: TGTGCCAGCAGTTACACACAGGGGGGGTATGGCTACACCTTC. Translating it yields CASSYTQGGYGYTF. The chain employs TRBV6-5 and TRBJ1-2, with 8 bases identical to TRBD1. This CDR3 comprises 14 residues. The germline V gene has CDR1 MNHEY and CDR2 SVGAGI. V was clipped by 2 bases and J by 5 bases; unmatched bases: 4.

This sequence joins TRBV5-1 and TRBJ2-7; D may be TRBD2 (5 bases). Germline assignment: CDR1 SGHRS and CDR2 YFSETQ. This CDR3 comprises 14 residues. The V end lost 2 bases, the J end lost 4 bases, and 13 bases lay between the germline ends. The DNA for the CDR3 is TGCGCCAGCAGCTTTGAGGGCTTGGGGTACGAGCAGTACTTC. Its translation is CASSFEGLGYEQYF.

The chain joins TRBV5-5 to TRBJ2-7; D not certain. Germline loops: CDR1 SGHKS, CDR2 YYEKEE (reference sequence). Trimming pared 4 bases from V and 2 bases from J, leaving 10 bases between. The CDR3 has 13 residues. The CDR3 DNA is TGTGCCAGCAGCCGGAGTGGAGCCTACGAGCAGTACTTC. Its protein is CASSRSGAYEQYF.

The V and J genes are TRBV25-1 and TRBJ2-1, with D perhaps being TRBD1 or TRBD2 (5 bases each). V lost 5 bases, J lost 5 bases, and 22 bases lay in between. CDR1 MGHDK and CDR2 SYGVNS come from the germline V gene. This CDR3 region has 17 residues. The CDR3, as DNA: TGTGCCAGCAGTTTTACGGACAAACCAGGAGGTGACAATGAGCAGTTCTTC. It is translated as CASSFTDKPGGDNEQFF. Full variable domain (missing parts from reference TRBV25-1 and TRBJ2-1): EADIYQTPRYLVIGTGKKITLECSQTMGHDKMYWYQQDPGMELHLIHYSYGVNSTEKGDLSSESTVSRIRTEHFPLTLESARPSHTSQYLCASSFTDKPGGDNEQFFGPGTRLTVL.

The J gene is TRBJ2-7, the V gene TRBV15, with TRBD1 matching over 9 bases. Per the germline V gene, CDR1 is LNHNV and CDR2 is YYDKDF (reference sequence). Unmatched junction bases numbered 10, after V lost 6 bases and J lost 4 bases. The CDR3 covers 15 residues. The CDR3 loop is CATRAPGQGMYEQYF. CDR3 DNA: TGTGCCACCAGAGCACCGGGACAGGGAATGTACGAGCAGTACTTC. Combining the CDR3 with reference TRBV15 and TRBJ2-7 gives the whole variable domain DAMVIQNPRYQVTQFGKPVTLSCSQTLNHNVMYWYQQKSSQAPKLLFHYYDKDFNNEADTPDNFQSRRPNTSFCFLDIRSPGLGDTAMYLCATRAPGQGMYEQYFGPGTRLTVT.

V usage is TRBV10-3 and J usage is TRBJ1-1, with D hard to call. This CDR3 is built from 15 residues. V gave up 0 bases and J gave up 0 bases, with 8 bases separating them. Germline CDR1 and CDR2: ENHRY and SYGVKD. The CDR3 coding sequence is TGTGCCATCAGTGAGTCAAAGGGAATGAACACTGAAGCTTTCTTT. It translates to CAISESKGMNTEAFF.

This rearrangement joins TRBV7-2 to TRBJ2-5; tentatively, D is TRBD1 (5 bases). The CDR3 sequence is 13 residues long. Germline V CDR1 and CDR2: SGHTA, FQGNSA. The germline V and J ends were trimmed by 5 bases and 0 bases, with 7 bases remaining between them. The CDR3 bases are TGTGCCAGCAGCGTCAGGGACCAAGAGACCCAGTACTTC. The encoded protein is CASSVRDQETQYF.

This sequence joins TRBV5-1 and TRBJ2-3; 8 bases match TRBD1. Losses at the gene ends were 3 bases for V and 2 bases for J; bases not matched to a gene: 5. Germline assignment: CDR1 SGHRS and CDR2 YFSETQ. The CDR3 consists of 15 residues. CDR3 loop: CASSWGTGITDTQYF. CDR3 nucleotides: TGCGCCAGCAGCTGGGGGACAGGTATCACAGATACGCAGTATTTT.

The rearrangement uses TRBV12-5 and TRBJ1-1, with D unclear. The CDR3 is made up of 17 amino acids. Germline values: CDR1 LGHNT, CDR2 FRNRAP. The germline V and J ends were trimmed by 5 bases and 3 bases, with 22 bases remaining between them. The CDR3 sequence is CASGPDTRLRKDTEAFF. The CDR3 DNA follows: TGTGCTAGTGGTCCTGACACAAGACTCAGGAAGGACACTGAAGCTTTCTTT.

The rearrangement links TRBV6-5 to TRBJ2-7, with 10 bases aligning to TRBD1. CDR3 length: 14 residues. V lost 2 bases and J lost 3; bases outside the gene matches: 1. Germline CDR1 MNHEY, CDR2 SVGAGI. For the CDR3, the DNA is TGTGCCAGCAGTTACGGGACAGGGGTCTACGAGCAGTACTTC. Protein product: CASSYGTGVYEQYF.

V and J are TRBV5-6 and TRBJ2-3; no reliable D call. This CDR3 contains 14 residues. In germline, CDR1 is SGHDT, CDR2 YYEEEE. V lost 1 base and J 2 bases, leaving 8 bases between the germline ends. The CDR3 reads CASSLTSVTDTQYF. CDR3 DNA sequence: TGTGCCAGCAGCTTGACGTCCGTCACAGATACGCAGTATTTT.

The chain employs TRBV7-2 and TRBJ2-5; 15 bases agree with TRBD2. The CDR3 spans 15 residues. V was clipped by 8 bases and J by 5 bases; unmatched bases: 6. Germline V gives CDR1 SGHTA, CDR2 FQGNSA. In DNA, the CDR3 is TGTGCCAGCCGGACTAGCGGGGGGGCAGGGGAGACCCAGTACTTC. Translated: CASRTSGGAGETQYF.

CDR3 protein: CASSASKWGWGSIYGYTF. CDR3 bases: TGTGCCAGCAGTGCCTCGAAATGGGGTTGGGGGAGCATTTATGGCTACACCTTC. The chain joins TRBV6-4 to TRBJ1-2, with D possibly being TRBD1 (5 bases). Deletions cut 4 bases from V and 5 bases from J, with 26 bases between. Germline lookup yields CDR1 MRHNA and CDR2 SNTAGT. The CDR3 totals 18 residues.

The sample holds a few counts of this clone. The chain is built from TRBV4-3 and TRBJ2-5; TRBD2 might be the D (6 bases). Trimming shortened V by 0 bases and J by 1 base, and 6 bases separated the two germline ends. The CDR3 has 14 amino acids. Germline assignment: CDR1 LGHNA and CDR2 YSLEER. DNA of the CDR3: TGCGCCAGCAGCCAAGAACTAGCCCAAGAGACCCAGTACTTC. Its translation: CASSQELAQETQYF.

Concerning this clone itself: Relative to the germline gene, one junction end is altered; a read error may explain this. J is TRBJ2-7 and V is TRBV7-7; maybe TRBD2 (6 bases). CDR1 is SSHAT, CDR2 FNYEAQ, per germline (reference sequence). The CDR3 runs to 14 residues. The CDR3 sequence: CASSLGGFSYEQYF. CDR3 in DNA: TGTGCTAGCAGCTTGGGGGGATTCTCCTACGAGCAGTACTTC.

This clone has only one observation. The rearrangement links TRBV20-1 to TRBJ2-7; D is undetermined. The V gene's germline CDR1 is DFQATT and CDR2 SNEGSKA (reference sequence). Trimming took off 6 bases at V and 2 bases at J, with 8 bases between the two ends. This CDR3 contains 11 residues. CDR3 nucleotide sequence: TGCAGTGCGCAAGACACCTACGAGCAGTACTTC. Protein: CSAQDTYEQYF.

The V and J genes are TRBV7-9 and TRBJ1-4, with D perhaps matching TRBD1 (6 bases). Trimming pared 6 bases from V and 1 base from J, leaving 15 bases between. Germline loops: CDR1 SEHNR, CDR2 FQNEAQ (reference sequence). CDR3 length: 16 amino acids. The CDR3 region is CASSVRGDRTNEKLFF. The CDR3 bases are TGTGCCAGCAGTGTCAGGGGTGACCGAACTAATGAAAAACTGTTTTTT. The complete variable domain, with remaining parts taken from reference TRBV7-9 and TRBJ1-4, reads DTGVSQNPRHKITKRGQNVTFRCDPISEHNRLYWYRQTLGQGPEFLTYFQNEAQLEKSRLLSDRFSAERPKGSFSTLEIQRTEQGDSAMYLCASSVRGDRTNEKLFFGSGTQLSVL.

The chain joins TRBV10-3 to TRBJ1-5; 9 bases fit TRBD1. This CDR3 region has 17 residues. Germline CDR1 reads ENHRY; CDR2 reads SYGVKD. V was clipped by 0 bases and J by 2 bases; unmatched bases: 5. CDR3 sequence reads: CAISESTGGVGNQPQHF. The DNA for the CDR3 is TGTGCCATCAGTGAGTCCACAGGGGGCGTAGGCAATCAGCCCCAGCATTTT.

This chain links TRBV6-6 with TRBJ1-6; unclear D gene. The CDR3 totals 13 residues. V lost 6 bases, J lost 6 bases, and 9 bases lay in between. In germline, CDR1 is MNHNY, CDR2 SVGAGI (reference sequence). CDR3 coding DNA: TGTGCCAGCAGCCTCGCCTTTAATTCACCCCTCCACTTT. Its translation: CASSLAFNSPLHF.

The rearrangement uses TRBV30 and TRBJ1-5, with D possibly being TRBD1 (5 bases). V lost 1 base to trimming and J lost 5 bases, with 18 bases between them. There are 16 residues in the CDR3. Germline V gene lookup returns CDR1 GTSNPN and CDR2 SVGIG (reference sequence). CDR3 bases: TGTGCCTGGAGTGATCGGGGGGGGATTTCGGATCAGCCCCAGCATTTT. Translated, it gives CAWSDRGGISDQPQHF.